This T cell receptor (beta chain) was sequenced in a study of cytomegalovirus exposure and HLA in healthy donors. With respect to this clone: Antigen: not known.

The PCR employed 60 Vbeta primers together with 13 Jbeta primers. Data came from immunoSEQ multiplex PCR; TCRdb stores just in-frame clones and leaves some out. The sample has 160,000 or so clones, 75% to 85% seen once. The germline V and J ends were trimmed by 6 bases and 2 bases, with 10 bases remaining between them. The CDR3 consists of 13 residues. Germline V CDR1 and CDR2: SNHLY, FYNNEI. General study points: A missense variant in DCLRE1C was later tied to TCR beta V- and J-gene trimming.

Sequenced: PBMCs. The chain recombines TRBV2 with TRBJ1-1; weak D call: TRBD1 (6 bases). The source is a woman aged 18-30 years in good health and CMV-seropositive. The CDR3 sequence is CASRRTENTEAFF. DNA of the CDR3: TGTGCCAGCAGGAGGACAGAAAACACTGAAGCTTTCTTT. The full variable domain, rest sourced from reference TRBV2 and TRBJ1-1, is EPEVTQTPSHQVTQMGQEVILRCVPISNHLYFYWYRQILGQKVEFLVSFYNNEISEKSEIFDDQFSVERPDGSNFTLKIRSTKLEDSAMYFCASRRTENTEAFFGQGTRLTVV.